This T cell receptor beta chain was recorded in a study of cytomegalovirus exposure and HLA in healthy donors. Across the whole study: Early on, a data release was issued that held some 91 million unique TCRs from HLA-typed donors.

Study-wide points: Per a later analysis, HLA-associated TCR beta chains showed more clonal expansion than other, equally common TCR beta chains.

Amplification used 60 Vbeta primers and 13 Jbeta primers. The protocol was immunoSEQ multiplex PCR, while the TCRdb copy is restricted to in-frame clones and leaves out a portion. Here the sample spans approximately 150,000 clones, roughly 81% being singletons. Notes on this clone: Its antigen is still unknown.

The donors gave bone marrow, and they were healthy. Germline V gene sequence: CDR1 SGHRS, CDR2 YFSETQ. Losses at the gene ends were 9 bases for V and 3 bases for J; bases not matched to a gene: 10. This CDR3 has 14 amino acids. Sequenced: PBMCs. This sequence joins TRBV5-1 and TRBJ2-7; TRBD2 agrees at 9 bases. This clonotype was obtained from a girl aged 10-17 years in good health and CMV-seropositive. The CDR3 DNA reads TGCGCCACCAGGAGCGGGGGGCCGAGCTACGAGCAGTACTTC. It encodes CATRSGGPSYEQYF. The full variable domain, completed using reference TRBV5-1 and TRBJ2-7, is KAGVTQTPRYLIKTRGQQVTLSCSPISGHRSVSWYQQTPGQGLQFLFEYFSETQRNKGNFPGRFSGRQFSNSRSEMNVSTLELGDSALYLCATRSGGPSYEQYFGPGTRLTVT.